This TCR beta chain appears in the sequencing data of a study of CD8 T cells in ankylosing spondylitis. Whole-study results and caveats: Within peripheral blood, clones linked to disease were CD8+ and relatively rare. A motif in TCR beta, a set of eight or nine highly homologous variants, appeared characteristic of ankylosing spondylitis blood. It was reported that disease-linked clones were significantly enriched in matched ankylosing spondylitis synovial fluid.

CDR3 length: 13 amino acids. Germline V CDR1 and CDR2: SQVTM, ANQGSEA. One entry per CDR3 protein, called by TCRdb with MiXCR from the 5' RACE reads. The sample gives almost 250,000 distinct CDR3 sequences, 30% to 35% of which show up once; about 4% is in the top ten. In the case of this clonotype: Its antigen is as yet unknown.

This receptor was identified in a male donor with ankylosing spondylitis or in good health (not recorded which). The chain recombines TRBV29-1 with TRBJ2-5; D is possibly TRBD1 (5 bases). The sample comprised blood, either unsorted or a sorted T cell fraction (not recorded which). The chain's CDR3 is CISSIDSKETQYF. The CDR3 DNA sequence: TGCATCAGCTCGATAGACAGCAAAGAGACCCAGTACTTC.